This entry lists 2 T cell receptor beta chains sequenced from one sample in a study of control samples from healthy donors and cancer patients. This table comes from immunoSEQ multiplex PCR, and its TCRdb copy is limited to in-frame clones, with some not included. The sample records about 150,000 clones, about 94% being singletons. Sequences were obtained from blood. The receptors stem from a man aged 40-49 years in good health.

This clone was seen just once. The CDR3 DNA reads as TGTGCCAGCAGTTTGGGACAAGAATGGAAAACTGAAGCTTTCTTT. This codes for CASSLGQEWKTEAFF. V is TRBV28 and J is TRBJ1-1; maybe TRBD1 (6 bases). V gave up 3 bases and J gave up 5 bases, with 16 bases separating them. The germline gives CDR1 MDHEN, CDR2 SYDVKM. CDR3 length: 15 residues. Full variable domain (rest looked up from reference TRBV28 and TRBJ1-1): DVKVTQSSRYLVKRTGEKVFLECVQDMDHENMFWYRQDPGLGLRLIYFSYDVKMKEKGDIPEGYSVSREKKERFSLILESASTNQTSMYLCASSLGQEWKTEAFFGQGTRLTVV.

This chain connects TRBV9 to TRBJ1-2, with a tentative D call TRBD1 (5 bases). Germline CDR1 is SGDLS and CDR2 is YYNGEE. V lost 0 bases and J 4 bases, leaving 13 bases between the germline ends. This CDR3 region has 15 residues. DNA of the CDR3: TGTGCCAGCAGCGTAGGGGACGTAGACTTCTATGGCTACACCTTC. Protein product: CASSVGDVDFYGYTF.